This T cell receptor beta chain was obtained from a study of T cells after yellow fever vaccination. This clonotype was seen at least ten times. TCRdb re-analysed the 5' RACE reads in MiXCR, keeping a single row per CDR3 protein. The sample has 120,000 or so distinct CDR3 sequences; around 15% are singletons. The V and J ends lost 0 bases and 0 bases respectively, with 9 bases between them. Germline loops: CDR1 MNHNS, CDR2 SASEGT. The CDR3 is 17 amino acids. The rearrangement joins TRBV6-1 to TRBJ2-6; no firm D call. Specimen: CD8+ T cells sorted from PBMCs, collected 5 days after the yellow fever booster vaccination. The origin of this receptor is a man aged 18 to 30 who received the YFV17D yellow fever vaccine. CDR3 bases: TGTGCCAGCAGTGAAGCGGGGTTAGGCTCTGGGGCCAACGTCCTGACTTTC. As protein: CASSEAGLGSGANVLTF.